This TCR beta chain is from a study of blood T cell repertoires in COVID-19. For the study at large: Both acute and convalescent COVID-19 samples were obtained from the United States, Italy and Spain. Sources were T cells, B-cell-depleted T cells, or PBMCs; the material itself was cDNA or gDNA.

The CDR3 consists of 13 residues. Losses at the gene ends were 4 bases for V and 2 bases for J; bases not matched to a gene: 2. Germline V gives CDR1 SGHNT, CDR2 YYREEE (reference sequence). Per the authors' pipeline: Estimated nucleated cell counts came from reference gene primer amplification. Repertoires were generated with immunoSEQ multiplex PCR, while TCRdb's copy carries only in-frame clones and drops some. V and J calls and clone size are as listed in that table; D and trimming were resolved from the DNA. Of a few hundred thousand clones listed, 65% to 85% are singletons. The TCR was taken from a woman in her forties or fifties with acute or convalescent COVID-19. The chain combines TRBV5-4 with TRBJ2-7; 8 positions match TRBD1. Sequencing used peripheral blood. CDR3 loop: CASSEGQAYEQYF. The CDR3 nucleotides are TGTGCCAGCAGCGAGGGACAGGCCTACGAGCAGTACTTC.